This T cell receptor beta chain was sequenced for a study of Ad26.COV2.S vaccination and SARS-CoV-2 variants. Study summary: The authors gave Ad26.COV2.S intramuscularly, either once or twice 56 days apart.

The CDR3 has 15 residues. Germline V gives CDR1 SGHTA, CDR2 FQGNSA. Trimming pared 3 bases from V and 1 base from J, leaving 13 bases between. The treatment here: 15 to 20 received Ad26.COV2.S at low or high dose, single or two shots; about 5 received placebo; per-sample allocation not given. Sampling was done on day 63 after the first vaccine or placebo injection. The data were produced by immunoSEQ multiplex PCR, yet TCRdb's version contains in-frame clones alone and is incomplete. The table records about 440,000 clones, roughly 88% of them present only once. The sequencing used peripheral blood, collected in a trial of Ad26.COV2.S vaccine versus placebo. This sequence was found in a person between 18 and 65 years old who received the Ad26.COV2.S COVID-19 vaccine or a placebo. The chain is built from TRBV7-2 and TRBJ2-7; maybe TRBD1 (5 bases). The CDR3 here is CASSFRGVGSYEQYF. In nucleotides, the CDR3 is TGTGCCAGCAGCTTTAGGGGCGTGGGTTCCTACGAGCAGTACTTC.